This T cell receptor (beta chain) stems from a study of cytomegalovirus exposure and HLA in healthy donors. The overall study: It was reported in a later analysis that the roughly 120 validation repertoires used the same platform as the approximately 600 first-cohort repertoires.

To note about this clone: The antigen remains unidentified.

Profiled with immunoSEQ multiplex PCR; TCRdb holds only in-frame clones, not every one. The sample records around 220,000 clones, approximately 88% being singletons. The germline gives CDR1 SGHDT, CDR2 YYEEEE. This CDR3 is built from 16 residues. With V trimmed by 4 bases and J by 6 bases, 11 bases remained unmatched. Study outcomes and limitations: Overall, 164 TCR beta chains were annotated as cytomegalovirus-associated. In vitro work confirmed that a few CMV-associated chains recognize CMV antigens.

Sequencing was done on a sample of PBMCs. The source is a woman in her 30s in good health and CMV-seropositive. This chain joins TRBV5-6 and TRBJ1-5; 9 bases are a match to TRBD1. The CDR3 coding sequence is TGTGCCAGCAGCCTCCACTCCCACAGGGGGCCTCAGCCCCAGCATTTT. Its protein is CASSLHSHRGPQPQHF.